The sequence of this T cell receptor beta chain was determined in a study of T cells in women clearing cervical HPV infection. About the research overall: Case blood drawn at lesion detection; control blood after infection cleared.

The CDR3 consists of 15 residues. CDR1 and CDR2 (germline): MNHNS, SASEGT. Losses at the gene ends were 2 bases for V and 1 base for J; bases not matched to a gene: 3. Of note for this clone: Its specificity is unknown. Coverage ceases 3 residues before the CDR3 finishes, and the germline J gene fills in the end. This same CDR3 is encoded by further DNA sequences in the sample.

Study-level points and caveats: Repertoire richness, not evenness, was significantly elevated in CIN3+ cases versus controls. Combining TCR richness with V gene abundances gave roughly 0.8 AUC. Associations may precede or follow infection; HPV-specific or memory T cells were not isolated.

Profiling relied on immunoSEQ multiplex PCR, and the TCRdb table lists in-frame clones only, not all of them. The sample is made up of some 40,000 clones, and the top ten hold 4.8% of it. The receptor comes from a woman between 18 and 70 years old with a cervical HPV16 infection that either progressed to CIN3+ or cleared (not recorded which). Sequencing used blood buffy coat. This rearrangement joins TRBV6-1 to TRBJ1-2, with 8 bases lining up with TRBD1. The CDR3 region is CASSESGGNNYGYTF. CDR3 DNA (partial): TGTGCCAGCAGTGAATCAGGGGGCAATAACTATGGC.